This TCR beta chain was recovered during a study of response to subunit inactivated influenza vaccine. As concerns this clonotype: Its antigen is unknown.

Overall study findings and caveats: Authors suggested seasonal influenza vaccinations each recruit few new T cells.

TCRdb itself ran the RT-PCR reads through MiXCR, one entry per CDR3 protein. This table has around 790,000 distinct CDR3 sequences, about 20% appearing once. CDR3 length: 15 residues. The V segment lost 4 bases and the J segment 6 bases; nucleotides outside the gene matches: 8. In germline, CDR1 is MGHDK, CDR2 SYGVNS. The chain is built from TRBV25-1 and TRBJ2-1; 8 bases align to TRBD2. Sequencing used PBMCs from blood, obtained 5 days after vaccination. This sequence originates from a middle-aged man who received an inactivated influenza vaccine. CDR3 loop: CASSGGSGKGNEQFF. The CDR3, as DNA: TGTGCCAGCAGTGGGGGTAGCGGGAAAGGCAATGAGCAGTTCTTC.